This T cell receptor (beta chain) was captured in a study of quantifying T cell responses using KT2 cells (dated by TCRdb to the late 2010s). Context from the whole study: RNA was DNase-treated and reverse transcribed with TCR alpha and beta constant-region primers, mostly using SuperScript III. The efficiency of the T4 ligation step under optimum conditions was estimated to be above 9%. To prevent over-amplification, PCR2 was performed as a SYBR Green qPCR and halted at a predetermined fluorescence threshold. Study-wide conclusions, independent of this receptor: No side-by-side comparison between this pipeline and other TCR sequencing techniques was included in the study. Saturation was seen in the detection of KT2 sequences when very high numbers of KT2 cells were spiked in. Even at the lowest spike-in tested, roughly one KT2 cell per 100,000 PBMC, KT2 sequences were still detected. A linear scaling of KT2 alpha and beta sequence counts with input KT2 cell number was observed over several orders of magnitude.

Known numbers of KT2, a T cell clone whose TCR had been sequenced previously, were spiked into unfractionated PBMC to test the sensitivity and accuracy of the pipeline. A range of KT2-to-PBMC ratios was generated by mixing KT2 cells with a fixed number of PBMC. Preparation of the library involved UMI-ligation and nested PCR. T4 RNA ligase 1 was used to ligate a single-stranded oligonucleotide containing the Illumina SP2 sequence and a UMI to the 3' end of the cDNA. PCR1 used around 4 cycles (98 degrees C 15 s, 69 degrees C 30 s, 72 degrees C 40 s), and the beta primer was an equimolar mix of RC1.1 and RC1.2 that covered TRBC1 and TRBC2. From PCR2 onward, TCR alpha and beta chains were processed separately, and sample indices and Illumina adaptors were added. The UMI, placed after an 8-base spacer, consisted of 12 random nucleotides arranged as two hexamers with a spacer between them. Libraries were sequenced on an Illumina MiSeq with v2 2x251 paired-end chemistry, typically roughly twelve samples per run. PhiX DNA at roughly 5-8% was added to each sequencing library to increase diversity. For the original study's pipeline: Raw reads were converted to FASTQ with bcl2fastq and were demultiplexed by dual indices with Demultiplexor. Decombinator assigned V and J genes by tag matching, allowing a single base-pair mismatch. Using UMIs, Collapsinator corrected both sequencing errors and the frequency errors that come from PCR heterogeneity. CDR3Translator converted Decombinator identifiers to nucleotide sequence, translated to amino acids, and extracted CDR3 using C- and N-terminal motifs. A cluster of KT2 sequences sharing one unique molecular identifier was counted as one distinct KT2 TCR. TCRdb ran its own pipeline on the public reads, namely fastp trimming at Q25 and MiXCR clone calling, and kept in-frame beta chains. Duplicate CDR3 protein sequences are folded into a single record with the most common DNA and genes. TCRdb assigned the V and J calls; the authors' analysis was not used. The sample profile shows 25,000 to 35,000 distinct CDR3 sequences; more than 7% of them were found once. The ten most abundant clones make up about 15% of the sample.

This clonotype has a count of ten or more. Its antigen specificity is not known. One end of the junction varies from germline; a read error may be responsible. The germline V gene (reference sequence) supplies CDR1 MNHEY and CDR2 SMNVEV. The CDR3 runs 17 residues from the cysteine to the phenylalanine. Solely the CDR3 DNA is kept, with 51 bases framed from the first base. This chain is built from TRBV27 and TRBJ2-2, with 7 bases aligning to TRBD1. Sequenced sample: PBMCs spiked with cells of the T cell clone KT2. This receptor was taken from a human donor. In nucleotides, the sequence is TGTGCTAGCAGACGAACCCTGACAGGGAGGAACACCGGGGAGCTGTTTTTT. Its product reads: CASRRTLTGRNTGELFF.